This T cell receptor (beta chain) was documented in a study of identical twins. With respect to this clonotype: What it binds is unknown.

Findings of the study overall: There were fewer insertions in abundant cord blood beta clonotypes, but memory repertoires showed no such pattern.

TCRdb passed the 5' RACE reads through MiXCR, listing each CDR3 protein once. Among about 530,000 distinct CDR3 sequences listed, about a fifth were seen once. V was pared by 5 bases and J by 1 base, with 14 bases between. The CDR3 loop spans 16 amino acids. Germline loops: CDR1 SEHNR, CDR2 FQNEAQ (reference sequence). This sample also appeared in a second study, on yellow fever vaccine responses in identical twins.

This TCR was sampled from a woman between 18 and 29 years old in good health. The sample consisted of CD4+ T cells sorted from blood. The J gene is TRBJ2-2, the V gene TRBV7-9; D gene uncertain. CDR3 in amino acids: CASSPHVTVNTGELFF. In DNA form, the CDR3 reads TGTGCCAGCAGCCCCCACGTGACCGTGAACACCGGGGAGCTGTTTTTT.